This T cell receptor beta chain was obtained from a study of T cell responses to AZD1222 COVID-19 vaccine. Broader study findings: The donors showed a predominance of white British ancestry and of females, with possible underestimation of clonal diversity.

This clone was picked up a small number of times. Its target is not known. Repertoires were generated with immunoSEQ multiplex PCR, while TCRdb's copy carries only in-frame clones and drops some. In the table there are approximately 180,000 clones, 70% to 90% of which are singletons. Germline lookup yields CDR1 MGHRA and CDR2 YSYEKL. Trimming stripped 0 bases from V and 5 bases from J, with 13 bases between. This CDR3 contains 15 residues. The chain employs TRBV4-1 and TRBJ1-2; D unclear. The receptor's source is an adult in good health. The sample was peripheral blood, taken on day 0 of AZD1222 vaccination. This CDR3 is CASSQDPDGRYGYTF. For the CDR3, the DNA is TGCGCCAGCAGCCAAGATCCGGACGGTAGATATGGCTACACCTTC.